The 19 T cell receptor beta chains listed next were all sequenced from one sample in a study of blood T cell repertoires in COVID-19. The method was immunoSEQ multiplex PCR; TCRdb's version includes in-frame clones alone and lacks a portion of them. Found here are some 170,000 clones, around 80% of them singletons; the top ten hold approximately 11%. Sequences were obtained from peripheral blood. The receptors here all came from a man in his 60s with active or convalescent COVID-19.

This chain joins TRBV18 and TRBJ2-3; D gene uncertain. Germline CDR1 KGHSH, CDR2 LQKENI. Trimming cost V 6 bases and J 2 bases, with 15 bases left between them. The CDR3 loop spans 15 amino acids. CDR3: CASSPAGRNTDTQYF. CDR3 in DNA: TGTGCCAGCTCGCCCGCTGGCAGAAACACAGATACGCAGTATTTT.

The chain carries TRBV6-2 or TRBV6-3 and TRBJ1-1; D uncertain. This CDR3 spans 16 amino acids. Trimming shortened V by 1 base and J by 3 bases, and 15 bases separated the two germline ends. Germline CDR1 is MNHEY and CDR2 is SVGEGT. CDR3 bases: TGTGCCAGCAGTTACTTCGATACCCTACGGGACACTGAAGCTTTCTTT. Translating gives CASSYFDTLRDTEAFF.

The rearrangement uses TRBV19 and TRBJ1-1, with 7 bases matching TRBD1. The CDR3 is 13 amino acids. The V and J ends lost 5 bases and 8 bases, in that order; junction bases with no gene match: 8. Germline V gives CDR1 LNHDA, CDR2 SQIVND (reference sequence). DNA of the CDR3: TGTGCCAGTAGTCTACGACAGGGTCTCGAAGCTTTCTTT. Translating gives CASSLRQGLEAFF.

The DNA of the CDR3 is TGTGCCAGCAGCCAGATAAAAATTGCCCGTGGCTACACCTTC. Amino acids: CASSQIKIARGYTF. The rearrangement links TRBV7-2 to TRBJ1-2; the D is unclear. V lost 5 bases, J lost 7 bases, and 17 bases lay in between. The CDR3 length is 14 residues. The germline V gene encodes CDR1 SGHTA and CDR2 FQGNSA.

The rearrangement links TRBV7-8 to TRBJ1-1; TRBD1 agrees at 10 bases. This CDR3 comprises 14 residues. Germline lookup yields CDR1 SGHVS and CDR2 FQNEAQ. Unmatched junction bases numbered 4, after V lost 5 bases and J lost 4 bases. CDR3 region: CASSGQGGFTEAFF. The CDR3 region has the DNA TGTGCCAGCAGCGGACAGGGGGGCTTCACTGAAGCTTTCTTT.

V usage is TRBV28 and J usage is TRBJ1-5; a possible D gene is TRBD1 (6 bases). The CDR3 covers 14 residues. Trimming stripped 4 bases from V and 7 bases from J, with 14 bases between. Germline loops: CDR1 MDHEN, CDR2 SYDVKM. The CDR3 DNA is TGTGCCAGCAGTTCAGGGGCTCATTGGCAGCCCCAGCATTTT. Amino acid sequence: CASSSGAHWQPQHF.

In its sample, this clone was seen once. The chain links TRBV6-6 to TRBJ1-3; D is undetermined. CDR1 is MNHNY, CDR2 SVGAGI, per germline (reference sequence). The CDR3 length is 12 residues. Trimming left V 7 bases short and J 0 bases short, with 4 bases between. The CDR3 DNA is TGTGCCAGCACAGACTCTGGAAACACCATATATTTT. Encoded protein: CASTDSGNTIYF.

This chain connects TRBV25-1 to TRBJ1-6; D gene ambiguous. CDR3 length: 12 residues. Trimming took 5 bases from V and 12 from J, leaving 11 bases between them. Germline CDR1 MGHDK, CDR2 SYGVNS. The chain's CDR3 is CASSSPGGPLHF. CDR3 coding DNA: TGTGCCAGCAGTTCACCGGGAGGACCCCTCCACTTT.

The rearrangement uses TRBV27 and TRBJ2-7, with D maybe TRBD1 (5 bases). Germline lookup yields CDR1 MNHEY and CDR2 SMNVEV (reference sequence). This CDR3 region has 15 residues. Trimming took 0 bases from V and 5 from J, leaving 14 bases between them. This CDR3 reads CASSLSLDSVDEQYF. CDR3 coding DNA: TGTGCCAGCAGTTTATCCCTAGACAGTGTCGACGAGCAGTACTTC.

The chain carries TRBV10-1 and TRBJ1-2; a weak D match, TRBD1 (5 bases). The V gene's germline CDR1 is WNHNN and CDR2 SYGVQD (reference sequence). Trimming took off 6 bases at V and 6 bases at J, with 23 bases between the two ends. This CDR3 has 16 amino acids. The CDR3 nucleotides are TGCGCCAGCAGGCCGATTGGGACTCGAGAGGACCATGGCTACACCTTC. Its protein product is CASRPIGTREDHGYTF.

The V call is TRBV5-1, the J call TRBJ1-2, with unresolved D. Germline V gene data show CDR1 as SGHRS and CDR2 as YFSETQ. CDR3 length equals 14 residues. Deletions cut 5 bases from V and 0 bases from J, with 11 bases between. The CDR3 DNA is TGCGCCAGCAGTGGCATGGTTGCTAACTATGGCTACACCTTC. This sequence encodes CASSGMVANYGYTF.

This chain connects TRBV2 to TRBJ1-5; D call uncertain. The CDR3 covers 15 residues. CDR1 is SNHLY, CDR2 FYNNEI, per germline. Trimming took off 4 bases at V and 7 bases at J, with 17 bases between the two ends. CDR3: CASSGGLVGGQPQHF. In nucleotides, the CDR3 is TGTGCCAGCAGTGGCGGACTGGTCGGCGGGCAGCCCCAGCATTTT.

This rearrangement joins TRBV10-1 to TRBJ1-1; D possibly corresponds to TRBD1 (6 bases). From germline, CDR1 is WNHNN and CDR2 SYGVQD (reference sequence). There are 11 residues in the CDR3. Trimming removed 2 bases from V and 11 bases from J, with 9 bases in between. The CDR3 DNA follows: TGCGCCAGCAGTGAGCAGGGGAGCGCTTTCTTT. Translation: CASSEQGSAFF.

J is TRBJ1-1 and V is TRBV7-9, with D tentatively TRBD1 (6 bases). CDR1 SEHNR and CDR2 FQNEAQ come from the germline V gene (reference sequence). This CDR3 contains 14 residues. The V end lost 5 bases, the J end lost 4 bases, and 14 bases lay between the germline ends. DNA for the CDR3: TGTGCCAGCAGCGTCACAGGGCTTGGCACTGAAGCTTTCTTT. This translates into CASSVTGLGTEAFF.

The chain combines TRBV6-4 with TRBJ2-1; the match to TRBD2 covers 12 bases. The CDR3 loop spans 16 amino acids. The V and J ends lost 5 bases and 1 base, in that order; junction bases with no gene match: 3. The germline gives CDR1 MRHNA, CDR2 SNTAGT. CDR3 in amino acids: CASSQGTSGSYNEQFF. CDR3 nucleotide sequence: TGTGCCAGCAGTCAAGGGACTAGCGGGTCCTACAATGAGCAGTTCTTC.

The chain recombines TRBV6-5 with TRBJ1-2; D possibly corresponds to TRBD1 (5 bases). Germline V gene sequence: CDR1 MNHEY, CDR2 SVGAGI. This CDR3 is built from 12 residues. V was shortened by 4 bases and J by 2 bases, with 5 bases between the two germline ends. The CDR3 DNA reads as TGTGCCAGCAGTTCAGGGAACTATGGCTACACCTTC. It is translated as CASSSGNYGYTF.

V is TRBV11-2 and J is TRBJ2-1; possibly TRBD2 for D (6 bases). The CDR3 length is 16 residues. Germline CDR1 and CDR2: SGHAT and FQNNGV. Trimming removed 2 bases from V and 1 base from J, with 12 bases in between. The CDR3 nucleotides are TGTGCCAGCAGCTTAACCGGGAGAGGGTCCTACAATGAGCAGTTCTTC. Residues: CASSLTGRGSYNEQFF.

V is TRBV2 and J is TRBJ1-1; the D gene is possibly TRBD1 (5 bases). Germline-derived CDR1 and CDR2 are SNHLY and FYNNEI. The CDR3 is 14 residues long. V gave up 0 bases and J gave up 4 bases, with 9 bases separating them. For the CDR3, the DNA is TGTGCCAGCAGTGAAGCGGGGGGGTTCACTGAAGCTTTCTTT. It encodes CASSEAGGFTEAFF.

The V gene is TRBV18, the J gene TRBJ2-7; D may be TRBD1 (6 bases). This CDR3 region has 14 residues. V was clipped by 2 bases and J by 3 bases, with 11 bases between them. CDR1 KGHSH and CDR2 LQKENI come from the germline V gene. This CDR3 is CASSPLRGSYEQYF. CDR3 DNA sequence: TGTGCCAGCTCACCATTAAGGGGGAGCTACGAGCAGTACTTC. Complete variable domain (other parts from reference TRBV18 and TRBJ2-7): NAGVMQNPRHLVRRRGQEARLRCSPMKGHSHVYWYRQLPEEGLKFMVYLQKENIIDESGMPKERFSAEFPKEGPSILRIQQVVRGDSAAYFCASSPLRGSYEQYFGPGTRLTVT.